The rows below give T cell receptor beta chains drawn from one sample of a study of regulatory and conventional T cells in RAG deficiency. Profiling relied on immunoSEQ multiplex PCR, and the TCRdb table lists in-frame clones only, not all of them. The sample carries about 30,000 clones, around 90% recorded once. This sample was also put to use in a study of regulatory T cells.

The sample consisted of CD8+ T cells sorted from blood. The source of these receptors is a human donor in good health. Both conserved end residues are part of each CDR3. D genes are given only for firm matches. Clone size is given for some rows only: seen once, a few or many times, or a class if the clone is expanded.

abundance	d_gene	v_gene	j_gene	CDR3aa	CDR3nt
.	TRBD2	TRBV6-1	TRBJ2-7	CASSEIPSGRASYEQYF	TGTGCCAGCAGTGAAATCCCTAGCGGGAGGGCCTCCTACGAGCAGTACTTC
.	.	TRBV6-1	TRBJ1-6	CASSESGSSYNSPLHF	TGTGCCAGCAGTGAATCAGGGAGCTCCTATAATTCACCCCTCCACTTT
once	TRBD2	TRBV30	TRBJ2-7	CAWKASGSSYEQYF	TGTGCCTGGAAAGCTAGCGGGAGCTCCTACGAGCAGTACTTC
.	TRBD1	TRBV13	TRBJ1-1	CASSLPGGTEAFF	TGTGCCAGCAGCTTACCAGGGGGGACTGAAGCTTTCTTT
.	.	TRBV5-1	TRBJ1-1	CASSLVDGTEAFF	TGCGCCAGCAGCTTGGTGGACGGGACTGAAGCTTTCTTT
.	.	TRBV19	TRBJ2-7	CASSTSSSGHPYEQYF	TGTGCCAGTAGTACCAGCTCAAGCGGCCACCCCTACGAGCAGTACTTC
.	.	TRBV30	TRBJ1-1	CAWSVAGTEAFF	TGTGCCTGGAGTGTAGCCGGCACTGAAGCTTTCTTT
.	TRBD1	TRBV6-6	TRBJ1-1	CASSYSTGVTEAFF	TGTGCCAGCAGTTACTCCACAGGGGTAACTGAAGCTTTCTTT
.	.	TRBV5-5	TRBJ1-1	CASSPVLAGAEAFF	TGTGCCAGCAGCCCCGTCCTCGCGGGGGCTGAAGCTTTCTTT
.	.	TRBV10-1	TRBJ2-1	CASSDGGREQFF	TGCGCCAGCAGTGATGGGGGACGGGAGCAGTTCTTC
.	.	TRBV18	TRBJ1-3	CASSPGARSYASGNTIYF	TGTGCCAGCTCACCAGGGGCCAGGTCCTATGCCTCTGGAAACACCATATATTTT
.	TRBD1	TRBV5-4	TRBJ2-4	CASSLNRGFAKNIQYF	TGTGCCAGCAGCTTAAACAGGGGCTTCGCCAAAAACATTCAGTACTTC
.	.	TRBV6-5	TRBJ2-7	CASRPQGSPYEQYF	TGTGCCAGCAGGCCTCAGGGCTCCCCCTACGAGCAGTACTTC
.	TRBD2	TRBV28	TRBJ2-1	CASRLAGVNNEQFF	TGTGCCAGCAGACTAGCGGGGGTCAACAATGAGCAGTTCTTC
once	TRBD2	TRBV6-5	TRBJ2-1	CASSSGLAMYNEQFF	TGTGCCAGCAGTTCGGGACTAGCGATGTACAATGAGCAGTTCTTC
.	TRBD2	TRBV6-6	TRBJ2-7	CASSYPVSGQTYEQYF	TGTGCCAGCAGTTACCCGGTTAGCGGGCAGACCTACGAGCAGTACTTC
.	.	TRBV27	TRBJ2-7	CASSLGLAHYEQYF	TGTGCCAGCAGTTTGGGCTTGGCCCACTACGAGCAGTACTTC
.	TRBD2	TRBV5-8	TRBJ2-1	CASSALAGPSYNEQFF	TGTGCCAGCAGCGCGTTAGCGGGGCCCTCCTACAATGAGCAGTTCTTC
.	.	TRBV7-7	TRBJ1-3	CASSSDSGNTIYF	TGTGCTAGCAGCTCCGACAGCGGAAACACCATATATTTT
.	.	TRBV6-1	TRBJ2-7	CASSEQGGWEYF	TGTGCCAGCAGTGAACAGGGAGGCTGGGAGTACTTC
.	.	TRBV9	TRBJ2-7	CASRMGGTYEQYF	TGTGCCAGCAGAATGGGTGGAACCTACGAGCAGTACTTC
once	TRBD1	TRBV5-6	TRBJ2-1	CASSYRDRTYNEQFF	TGTGCCAGCAGCTACCGGGACAGGACCTACAATGAGCAGTTCTTC